This section outlines one T cell receptor (beta chain) sequence together with its context. The antigen remains unidentified. The sample originates from a study of cytomegalovirus exposure and HLA in healthy donors. Study-level findings and limits: An ancestry cluster, one associated with Asian ancestry, reportedly showed fewer N-insertions than the approximately 670-donor mean in a later analysis. Presence/absence analyses assumed roughly uniform sequencing depth across donors, which may not hold. TRBV6-2, TRBV6-3 and some other V segments were unresolvable in 87-base-pair reads.

The CDR3 sequence is 15 residues long. The V and J ends lost 7 bases and 0 bases, in that order; junction bases with no gene match: 8. The V gene's germline CDR1 is SNHLY and CDR2 FYNNEI. PCR used 60 Vbeta primers and 13 Jbeta primers. Method: immunoSEQ multiplex PCR; TCRdb's copy keeps in-frame clones and lacks some. The table shows 100,000 or so clones, with about 78% occurring only once. This sequence joins TRBV2 and TRBJ1-2; 7 positions agree with TRBD1. The clonotype originates from a middle-aged woman in good health and CMV-seropositive. The sequenced sample was PBMCs. CDR3 DNA sequence: TGTGCCAGCACCCGACAGGGAGTAGCTAACTATGGCTACACCTTC. Translation gives CASTRQGVANYGYTF.